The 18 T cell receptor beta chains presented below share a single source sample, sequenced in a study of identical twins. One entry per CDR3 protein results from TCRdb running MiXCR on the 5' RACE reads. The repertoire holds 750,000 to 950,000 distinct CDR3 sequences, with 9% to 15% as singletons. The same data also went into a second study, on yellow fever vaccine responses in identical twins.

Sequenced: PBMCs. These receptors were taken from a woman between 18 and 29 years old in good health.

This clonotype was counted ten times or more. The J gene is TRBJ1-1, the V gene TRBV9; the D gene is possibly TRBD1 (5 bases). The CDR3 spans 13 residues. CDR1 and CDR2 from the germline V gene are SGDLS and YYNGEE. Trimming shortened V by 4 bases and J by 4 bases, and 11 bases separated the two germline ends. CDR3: CASSNGGATEAFF. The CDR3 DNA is TGTGCCAGCAGCAATGGTGGGGCCACTGAAGCTTTCTTT.

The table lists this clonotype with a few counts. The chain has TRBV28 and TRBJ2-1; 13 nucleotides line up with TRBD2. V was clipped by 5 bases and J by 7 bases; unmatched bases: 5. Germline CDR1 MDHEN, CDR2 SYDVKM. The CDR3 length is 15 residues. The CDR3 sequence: CASSRTSGGANEQFF. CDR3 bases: TGTGCCAGCAGTAGAACTAGCGGGGGGGCGAATGAGCAGTTCTTC.

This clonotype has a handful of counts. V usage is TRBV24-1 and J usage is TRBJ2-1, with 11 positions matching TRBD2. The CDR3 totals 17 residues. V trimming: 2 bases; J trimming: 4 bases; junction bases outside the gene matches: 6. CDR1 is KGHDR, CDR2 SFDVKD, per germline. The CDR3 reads CATSDSLTSGIYNEQFF. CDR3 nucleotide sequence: TGTGCCACCAGTGATTCCCTGACTAGCGGGATATACAATGAGCAGTTCTTC.

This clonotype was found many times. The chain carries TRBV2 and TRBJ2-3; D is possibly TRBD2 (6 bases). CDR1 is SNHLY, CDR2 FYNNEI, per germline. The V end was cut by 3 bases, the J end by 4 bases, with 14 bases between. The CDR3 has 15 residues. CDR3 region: CASSDTSTPADTQYF. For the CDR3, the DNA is TGTGCCAGCAGTGATACTAGCACCCCCGCAGATACGCAGTATTTT.

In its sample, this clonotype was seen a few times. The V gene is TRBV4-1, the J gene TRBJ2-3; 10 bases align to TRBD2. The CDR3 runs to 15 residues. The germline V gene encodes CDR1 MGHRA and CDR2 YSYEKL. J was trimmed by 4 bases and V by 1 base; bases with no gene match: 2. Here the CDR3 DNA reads TGCGCCAGCAGCCAAGTTAGCGGGGGGCCAGATACGCAGTATTTT. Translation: CASSQVSGGPDTQYF.

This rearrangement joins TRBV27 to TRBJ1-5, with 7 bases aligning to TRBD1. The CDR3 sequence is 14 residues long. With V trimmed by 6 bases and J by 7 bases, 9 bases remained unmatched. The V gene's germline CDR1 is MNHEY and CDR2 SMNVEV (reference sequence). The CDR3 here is CASSRTGELQPQHF. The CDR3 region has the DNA TGTGCCAGCAGCCGGACAGGAGAGCTGCAGCCCCAGCATTTT.

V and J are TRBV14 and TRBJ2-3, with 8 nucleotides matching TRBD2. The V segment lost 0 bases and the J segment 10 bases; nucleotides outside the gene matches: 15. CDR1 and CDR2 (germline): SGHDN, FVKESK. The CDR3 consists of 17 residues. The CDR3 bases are TGTGCCAGCAGCCAAGATCCCGGGACTAGTTTTTGGTGGTCGCAGTATTTT. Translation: CASSQDPGTSFWWSQYF.

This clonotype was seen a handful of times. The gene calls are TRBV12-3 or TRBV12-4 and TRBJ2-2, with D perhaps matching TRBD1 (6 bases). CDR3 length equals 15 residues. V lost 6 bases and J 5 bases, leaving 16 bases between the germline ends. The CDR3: CASSPRQVPTGELFF. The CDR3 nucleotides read TGTGCCAGCAGCCCACGACAGGTCCCGACCGGGGAGCTGTTTTTT.

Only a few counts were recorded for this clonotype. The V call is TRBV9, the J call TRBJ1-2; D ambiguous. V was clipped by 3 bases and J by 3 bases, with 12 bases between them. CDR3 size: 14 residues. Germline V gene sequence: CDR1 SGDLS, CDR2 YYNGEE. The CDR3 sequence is CASSGPWADYGYTF. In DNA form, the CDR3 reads TGTGCCAGCAGCGGCCCGTGGGCGGACTATGGCTACACCTTC.

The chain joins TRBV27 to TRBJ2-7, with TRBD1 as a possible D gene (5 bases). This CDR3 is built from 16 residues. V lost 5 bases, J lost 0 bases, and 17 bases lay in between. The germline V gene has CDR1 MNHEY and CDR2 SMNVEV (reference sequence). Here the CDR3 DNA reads TGTGCCAGCAGTCCCCTCCGTGTGGGGCCCTCCTACGAGCAGTACGTC. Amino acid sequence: CASSPLRVGPSYEQYV.

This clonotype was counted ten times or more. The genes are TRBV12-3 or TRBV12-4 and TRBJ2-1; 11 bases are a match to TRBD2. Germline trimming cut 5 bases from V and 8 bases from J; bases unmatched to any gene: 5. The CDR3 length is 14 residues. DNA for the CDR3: TGTGCCAGCAGTACTAGCGGGAGTAATTATGAGCAGTTCTTC. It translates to CASSTSGSNYEQFF.

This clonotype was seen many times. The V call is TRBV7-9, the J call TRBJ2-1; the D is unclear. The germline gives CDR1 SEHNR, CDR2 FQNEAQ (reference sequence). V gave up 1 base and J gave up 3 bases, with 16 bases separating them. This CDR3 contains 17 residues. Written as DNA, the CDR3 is TGTGCCAGCAGCTTAGTTTATGGCGGTCTCATCTACAATGAGCAGTTCTTC. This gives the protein CASSLVYGGLIYNEQFF.

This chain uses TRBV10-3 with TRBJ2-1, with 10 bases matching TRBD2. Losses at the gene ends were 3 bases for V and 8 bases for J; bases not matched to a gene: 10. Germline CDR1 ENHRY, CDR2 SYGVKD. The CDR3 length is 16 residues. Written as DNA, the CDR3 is TGTGCCATCAGTGATCTAGCGGGAGCGTGGGTCGATGAGCAGTTCTTC. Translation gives CAISDLAGAWVDEQFF.

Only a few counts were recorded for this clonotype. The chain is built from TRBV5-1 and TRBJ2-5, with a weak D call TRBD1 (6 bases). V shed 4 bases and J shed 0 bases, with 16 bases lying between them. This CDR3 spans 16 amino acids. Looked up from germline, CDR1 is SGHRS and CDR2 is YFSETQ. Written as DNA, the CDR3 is TGCGCCAGCAGCATCGGACAGATCAACTACCAAGAGACCCAGTACTTC. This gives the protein CASSIGQINYQETQYF.

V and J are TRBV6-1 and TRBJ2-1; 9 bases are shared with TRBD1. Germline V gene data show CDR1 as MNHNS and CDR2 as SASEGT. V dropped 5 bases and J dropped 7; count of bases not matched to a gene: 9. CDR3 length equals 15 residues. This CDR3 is CASSLRDRVKNEQFF. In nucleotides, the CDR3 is TGTGCCAGCAGTCTCCGGGACAGGGTTAAGAATGAGCAGTTCTTC.

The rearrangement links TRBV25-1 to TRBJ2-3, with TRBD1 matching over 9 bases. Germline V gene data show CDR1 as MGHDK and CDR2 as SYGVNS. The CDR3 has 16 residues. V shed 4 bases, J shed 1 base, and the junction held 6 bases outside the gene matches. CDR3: CASSGTGARGTDTQYF. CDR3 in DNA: TGTGCCAGCAGTGGGACAGGGGCGCGTGGCACAGATACGCAGTATTTT.

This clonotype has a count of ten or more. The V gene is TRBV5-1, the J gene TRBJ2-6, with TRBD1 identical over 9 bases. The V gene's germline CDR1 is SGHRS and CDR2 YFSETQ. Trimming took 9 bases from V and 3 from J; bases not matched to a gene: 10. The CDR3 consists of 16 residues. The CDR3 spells CATSTGGGFGANVLTF. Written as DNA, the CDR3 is TGCGCCACTTCGACAGGGGGTGGCTTTGGGGCCAACGTCCTGACTTTC.

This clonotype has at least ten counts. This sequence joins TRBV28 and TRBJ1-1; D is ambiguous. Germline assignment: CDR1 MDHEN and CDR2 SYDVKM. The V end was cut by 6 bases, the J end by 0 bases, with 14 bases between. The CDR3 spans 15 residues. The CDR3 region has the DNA TGTGCCAGCAGGACCTCAGGTATTATGAACACTGAAGCTTTCTTT. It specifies CASRTSGIMNTEAFF.